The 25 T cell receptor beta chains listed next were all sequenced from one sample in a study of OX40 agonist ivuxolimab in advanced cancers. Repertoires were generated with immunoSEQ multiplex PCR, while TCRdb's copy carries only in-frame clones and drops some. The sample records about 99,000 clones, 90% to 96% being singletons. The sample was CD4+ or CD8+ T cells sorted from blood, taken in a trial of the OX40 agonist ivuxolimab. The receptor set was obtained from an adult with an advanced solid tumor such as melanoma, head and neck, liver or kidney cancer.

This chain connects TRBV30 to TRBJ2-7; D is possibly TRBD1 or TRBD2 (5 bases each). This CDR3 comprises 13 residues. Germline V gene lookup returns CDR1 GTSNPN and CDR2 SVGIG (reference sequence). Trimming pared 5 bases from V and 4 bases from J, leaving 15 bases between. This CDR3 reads CAWAPGGPYEQYF. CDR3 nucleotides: TGTGCCTGGGCCCCTGGGGGACCGTACGAGCAGTACTTC.

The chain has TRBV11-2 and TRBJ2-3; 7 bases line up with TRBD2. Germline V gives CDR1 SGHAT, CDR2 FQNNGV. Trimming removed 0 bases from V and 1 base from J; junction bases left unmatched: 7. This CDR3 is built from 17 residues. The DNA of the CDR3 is TGTGCCAGCAGCTTAGATCCCCTAGCGGTAGGCACAGATACGCAGTATTTT. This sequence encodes CASSLDPLAVGTDTQYF. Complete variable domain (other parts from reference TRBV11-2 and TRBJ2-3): EAGVAQSPRYKIIEKRQSVAFWCNPISGHATLYWYQQILGQGPKLLIQFQNNGVVDDSQLPKDRFSAERLKGVDSTLKIQPAKLEDSAVYLCASSLDPLAVGTDTQYFGPGTRLTVL.

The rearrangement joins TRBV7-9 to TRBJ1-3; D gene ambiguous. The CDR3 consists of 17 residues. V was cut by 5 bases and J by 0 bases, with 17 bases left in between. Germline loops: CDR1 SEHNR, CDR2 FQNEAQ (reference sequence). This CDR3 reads CASSPLTPVSSGNTIYF. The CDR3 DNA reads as TGTGCCAGCAGCCCACTGACGCCCGTAAGCTCTGGAAACACCATATATTTT.

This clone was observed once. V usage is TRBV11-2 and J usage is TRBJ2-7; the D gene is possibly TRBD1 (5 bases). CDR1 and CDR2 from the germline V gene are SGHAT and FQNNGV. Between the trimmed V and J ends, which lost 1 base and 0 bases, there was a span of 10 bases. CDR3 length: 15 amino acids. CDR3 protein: CASSLGAGLSYEQYF. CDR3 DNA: TGTGCCAGCAGCTTAGGGGCAGGGCTCTCCTACGAGCAGTACTTC.

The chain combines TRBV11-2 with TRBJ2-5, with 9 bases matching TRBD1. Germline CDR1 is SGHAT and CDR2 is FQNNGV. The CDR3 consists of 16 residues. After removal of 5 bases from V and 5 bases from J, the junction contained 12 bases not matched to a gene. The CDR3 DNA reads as TGTGCCAGCAGCAACAGGGGGCAAGGTTATGAGGAGACCCAGTACTTC. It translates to CASSNRGQGYEETQYF.

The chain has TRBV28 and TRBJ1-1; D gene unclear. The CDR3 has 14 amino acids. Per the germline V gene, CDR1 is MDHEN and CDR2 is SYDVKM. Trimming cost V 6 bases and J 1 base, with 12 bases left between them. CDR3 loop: CASSPKVSNTEAFF. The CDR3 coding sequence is TGTGCCAGCAGCCCTAAGGTTTCGAACACTGAAGCTTTCTTT.

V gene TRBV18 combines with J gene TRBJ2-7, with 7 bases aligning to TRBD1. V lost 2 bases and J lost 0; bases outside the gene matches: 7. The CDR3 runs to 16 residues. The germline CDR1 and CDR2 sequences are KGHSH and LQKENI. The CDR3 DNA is TGTGCCAGCTCACCATCCACCGGGACAGACTCCTACGAGCAGTACTTC. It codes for CASSPSTGTDSYEQYF.

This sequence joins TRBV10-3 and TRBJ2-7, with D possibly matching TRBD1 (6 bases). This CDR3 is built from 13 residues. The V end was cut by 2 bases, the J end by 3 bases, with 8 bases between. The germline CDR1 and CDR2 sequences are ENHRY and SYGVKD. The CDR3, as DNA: TGTGCCATCAGTGAGGACAGGTTCTACGAGCAGTACTTC. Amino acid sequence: CAISEDRFYEQYF.

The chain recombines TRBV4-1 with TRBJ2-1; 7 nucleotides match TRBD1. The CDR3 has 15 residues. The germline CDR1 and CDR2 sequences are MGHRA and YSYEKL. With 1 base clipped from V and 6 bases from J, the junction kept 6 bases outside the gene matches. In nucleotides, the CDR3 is TGCGCCAGCAGCCAAGGGGGACAGTGGGGCAATGAGCAGTTCTTC. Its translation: CASSQGGQWGNEQFF.

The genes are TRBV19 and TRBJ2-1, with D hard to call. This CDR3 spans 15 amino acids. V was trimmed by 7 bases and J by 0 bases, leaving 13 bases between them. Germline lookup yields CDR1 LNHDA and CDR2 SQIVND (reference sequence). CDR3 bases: TGTGCCAGTACTCACCCAGGTCACTCCTACAATGAGCAGTTCTTC. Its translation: CASTHPGHSYNEQFF.

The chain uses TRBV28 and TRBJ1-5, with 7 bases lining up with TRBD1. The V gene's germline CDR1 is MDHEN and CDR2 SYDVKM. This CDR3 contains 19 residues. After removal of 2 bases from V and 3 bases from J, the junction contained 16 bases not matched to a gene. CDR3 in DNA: TGTGCCAGCAGTTTAAGGTATAGGGGACAGTCGATTTTCAATCAGCCCCAGCATTTT. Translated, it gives CASSLRYRGQSIFNQPQHF.

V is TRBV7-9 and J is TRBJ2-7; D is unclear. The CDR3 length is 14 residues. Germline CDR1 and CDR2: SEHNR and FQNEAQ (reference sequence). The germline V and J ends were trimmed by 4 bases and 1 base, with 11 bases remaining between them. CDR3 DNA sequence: TGTGCCAGCAGCTCGGATGCGGTTTCCTACGAGCAGTACTTC. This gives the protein CASSSDAVSYEQYF.

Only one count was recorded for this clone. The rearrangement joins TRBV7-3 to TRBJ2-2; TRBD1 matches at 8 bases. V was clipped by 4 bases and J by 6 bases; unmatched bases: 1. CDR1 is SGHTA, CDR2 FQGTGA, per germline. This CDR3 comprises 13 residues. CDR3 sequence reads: CASSSQGAGELFF. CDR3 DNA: TGTGCCAGCAGCTCACAGGGGGCCGGGGAGCTGTTTTTT.

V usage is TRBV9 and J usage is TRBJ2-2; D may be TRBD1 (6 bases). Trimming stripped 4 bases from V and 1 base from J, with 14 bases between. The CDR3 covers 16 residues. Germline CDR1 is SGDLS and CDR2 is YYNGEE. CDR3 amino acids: CASSPRRTENTGELFF. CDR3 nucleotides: TGTGCCAGCAGCCCTCGGAGGACAGAGAACACCGGGGAGCTGTTTTTT. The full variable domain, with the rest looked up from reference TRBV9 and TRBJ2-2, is DSGVTQTPKHLITATGQRVTLRCSPRSGDLSVYWYQQSLDQGLQFLIQYYNGEERAKGNILERFSAQQFPDLHSELNLSSLELGDSALYFCASSPRRTENTGELFFGEGSRLTVL.

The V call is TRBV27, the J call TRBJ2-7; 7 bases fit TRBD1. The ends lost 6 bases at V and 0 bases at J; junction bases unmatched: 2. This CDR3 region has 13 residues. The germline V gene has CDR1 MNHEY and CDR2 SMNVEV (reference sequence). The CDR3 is CASRRDSSYEQYF. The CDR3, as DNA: TGTGCCAGCAGAAGGGACAGCTCCTACGAGCAGTACTTC.

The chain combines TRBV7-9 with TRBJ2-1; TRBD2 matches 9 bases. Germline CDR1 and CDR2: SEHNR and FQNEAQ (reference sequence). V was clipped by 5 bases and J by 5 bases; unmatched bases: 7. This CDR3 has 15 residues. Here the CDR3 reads CASSGSLAGDNEQFF. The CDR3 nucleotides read TGTGCCAGCAGCGGTAGTTTAGCGGGAGACAATGAGCAGTTCTTC. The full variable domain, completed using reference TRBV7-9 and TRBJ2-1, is DTGVSQNPRHKITKRGQNVTFRCDPISEHNRLYWYRQTLGQGPEFLTYFQNEAQLEKSRLLSDRFSAERPKGSFSTLEIQRTEQGDSAMYLCASSGSLAGDNEQFFGPGTRLTVL.

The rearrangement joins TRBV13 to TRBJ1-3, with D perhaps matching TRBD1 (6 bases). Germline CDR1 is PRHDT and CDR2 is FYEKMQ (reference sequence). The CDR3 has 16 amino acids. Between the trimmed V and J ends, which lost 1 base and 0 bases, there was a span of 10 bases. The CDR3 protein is CASSLVGGLSGNTIYF. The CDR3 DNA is TGTGCCAGCAGCTTAGTCGGGGGGCTCTCTGGAAACACCATATATTTT.

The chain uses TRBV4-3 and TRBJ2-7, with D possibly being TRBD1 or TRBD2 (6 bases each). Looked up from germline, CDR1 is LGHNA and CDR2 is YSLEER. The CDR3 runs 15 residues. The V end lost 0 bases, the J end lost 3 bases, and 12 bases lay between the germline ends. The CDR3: CASSQDWGANYEQYF. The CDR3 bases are TGCGCCAGCAGCCAAGATTGGGGGGCTAACTACGAGCAGTACTTC.

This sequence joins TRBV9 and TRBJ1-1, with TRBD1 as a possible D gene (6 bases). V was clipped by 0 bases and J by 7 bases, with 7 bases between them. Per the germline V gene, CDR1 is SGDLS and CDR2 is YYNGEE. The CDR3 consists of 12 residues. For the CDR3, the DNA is TGTGCCAGCAGCGTAGAACAGGGTGAAGCTTTCTTT. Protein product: CASSVEQGEAFF.

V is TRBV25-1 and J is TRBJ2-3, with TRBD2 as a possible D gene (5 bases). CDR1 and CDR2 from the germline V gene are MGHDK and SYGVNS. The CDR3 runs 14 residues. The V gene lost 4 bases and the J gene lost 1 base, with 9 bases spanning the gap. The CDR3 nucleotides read TGTGCCAGCAGTGTTGGGCGGGGCACAGATACGCAGTATTTT. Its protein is CASSVGRGTDTQYF.

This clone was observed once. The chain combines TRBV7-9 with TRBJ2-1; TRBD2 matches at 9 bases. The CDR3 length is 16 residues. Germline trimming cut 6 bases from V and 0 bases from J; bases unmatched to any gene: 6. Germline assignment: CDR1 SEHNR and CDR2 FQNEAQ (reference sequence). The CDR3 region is CASSPFSGSSYNEQFF. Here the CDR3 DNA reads TGTGCCAGCAGTCCCTTTAGCGGGAGCTCCTACAATGAGCAGTTCTTC.

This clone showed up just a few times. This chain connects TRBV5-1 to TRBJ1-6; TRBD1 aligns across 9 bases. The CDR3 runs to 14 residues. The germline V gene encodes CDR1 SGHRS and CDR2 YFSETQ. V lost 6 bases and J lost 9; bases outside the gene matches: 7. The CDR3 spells CASTAGQGGSPLHF. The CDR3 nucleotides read TGCGCCAGCACCGCGGGACAGGGAGGTTCACCCCTCCACTTT.

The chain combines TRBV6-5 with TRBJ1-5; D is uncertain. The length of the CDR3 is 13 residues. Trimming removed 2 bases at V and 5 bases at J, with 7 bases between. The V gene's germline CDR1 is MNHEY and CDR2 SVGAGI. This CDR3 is CASSYGSDQPQHF. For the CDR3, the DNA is TGTGCCAGCAGTTACGGTTCGGATCAGCCCCAGCATTTT.

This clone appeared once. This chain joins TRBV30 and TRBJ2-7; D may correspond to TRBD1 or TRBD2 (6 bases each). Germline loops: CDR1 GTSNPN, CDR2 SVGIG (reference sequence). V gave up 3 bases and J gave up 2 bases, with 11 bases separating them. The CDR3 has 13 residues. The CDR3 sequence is CAWRQGGTYEQYF. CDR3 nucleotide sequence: TGTGCCTGGAGACAGGGAGGCACCTACGAGCAGTACTTC.

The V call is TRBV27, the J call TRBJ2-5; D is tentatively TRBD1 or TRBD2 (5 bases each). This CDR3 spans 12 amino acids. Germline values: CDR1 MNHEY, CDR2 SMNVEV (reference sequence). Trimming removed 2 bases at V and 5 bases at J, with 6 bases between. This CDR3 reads CASSLEGETQYF. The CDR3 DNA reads TGTGCCAGCAGTTTAGAGGGGGAGACCCAGTACTTC.